These 9 T cell receptor beta chains originate from one sample sequenced in a study of T cell responses to AZD1222 COVID-19 vaccine. The table came from immunoSEQ multiplex PCR; TCRdb's copy has only in-frame clones and leaves some out. The data show some 60,000 clones, 84% seen once. The sample consisted of peripheral blood, taken on day 0 of AZD1222 vaccination. All receptors derive from an adult in good health.

V and J are TRBV7-2 and TRBJ2-7; D gene ambiguous. The CDR3 runs 13 residues. Trimming removed 2 bases at V and 2 bases at J, with 7 bases between. CDR1 and CDR2 (germline): SGHTA, FQGNSA. CDR3 loop: CASSLFAAYEQYF. For the CDR3, the DNA is TGTGCCAGCAGCTTATTCGCTGCCTACGAGCAGTACTTC. The complete variable domain, with remaining parts taken from reference TRBV7-2 and TRBJ2-7, reads GAGVSQSPSNKVTEKGKDVELRCDPISGHTALYWYRQSLGQGLEFLIYFQGNSAPDKSGLPSDRFSAERTGGSVSTLTIQRTQQEDSAVYLCASSLFAAYEQYFGPGTRLTVT.

CDR3 amino acids: CASSYGGGNEKLFF. The CDR3 DNA reads TGTGCCAGCAGTTACGGGGGCGGTAATGAAAAACTGTTTTTT. This chain joins TRBV6-5 and TRBJ1-4; TRBD1 is a possible D gene (6 bases). This CDR3 region has 14 residues. V lost 2 bases, J lost 4 bases, and 8 bases lay in between. Germline-derived CDR1 and CDR2 are MNHEY and SVGAGI.

The CDR3 loop reads CASSGPPRTEAFF. Here the CDR3 DNA reads TGTGCCAGTAGTGGTCCCCCTAGGACTGAAGCTTTCTTT. The chain links TRBV19 to TRBJ1-1; D unclear. CDR3 length: 13 residues. From germline, CDR1 is LNHDA and CDR2 SQIVND (reference sequence). V lost 5 bases, J lost 5 bases, and 12 bases lay in between. Filled out from reference TRBV19 and TRBJ1-1, the complete variable domain reads DGGITQSPKYLFRKEGQNVTLSCEQNLNHDAMYWYRQDPGQGLRLIYYSQIVNDFQKGDIAEGYSVSREKKESFPLTVTSAQKNPTAFYLCASSGPPRTEAFFGQGTRLTVV.

This chain links TRBV2 with TRBJ1-1; the D gene is possibly TRBD1 (5 bases). With 7 bases removed from V and 3 bases from J, the gap between germline ends came to 12 bases. This CDR3 is built from 13 residues. Germline V gene data show CDR1 as SNHLY and CDR2 as FYNNEI. The CDR3 reads CASMTRADTEAFF. The CDR3 DNA reads TGTGCCAGCATGACCAGGGCAGACACTGAAGCTTTCTTT.

The chain joins TRBV29-1 to TRBJ2-1, with 14 positions matching TRBD2. The CDR3 runs 13 residues. The germline V gene has CDR1 SQVTM and CDR2 ANQGSEA. J lost 6 bases, V lost 7 bases, and 2 bases had no gene match. The chain's CDR3 is CSGGTSGGNEQFF. The CDR3 region has the DNA TGCAGCGGTGGGACTAGCGGGGGCAATGAGCAGTTCTTC.

The chain has TRBV19 and TRBJ2-1, with 10 nucleotides matching TRBD2. Trimming removed 1 base from V and 9 bases from J; junction bases left unmatched: 9. This CDR3 is 16 amino acids long. CDR1 and CDR2 (germline): LNHDA, SQIVND (reference sequence). The CDR3 spells CASSIAVLAGVSEQFF. For the CDR3, the DNA is TGTGCCAGTAGTATAGCGGTGCTAGCGGGAGTCAGTGAGCAGTTCTTC.

This chain uses TRBV5-6 with TRBJ2-7; D is ambiguous. CDR1 is SGHDT, CDR2 YYEEEE, per germline. The CDR3 runs 11 residues. The V end was cut by 1 base, the J end by 5 bases, with 4 bases between. CDR3 bases: TGTGCCAGCAGCTTGCGGCACGAGCAGTACTTC. Translating it yields CASSLRHEQYF.

The rearrangement uses TRBV19 and TRBJ2-1; the D gene is possibly TRBD2 (6 bases). The CDR3 has 15 residues. The germline gives CDR1 LNHDA, CDR2 SQIVND (reference sequence). Trimming left V 5 bases short and J 3 bases short, with 14 bases between. Here the CDR3 DNA reads TGTGCCAGTAGTCAACGACTAGGGAGCTACAATGAGCAGTTCTTC. Protein sequence: CASSQRLGSYNEQFF. Full variable domain (rest looked up from reference TRBV19 and TRBJ2-1): DGGITQSPKYLFRKEGQNVTLSCEQNLNHDAMYWYRQDPGQGLRLIYYSQIVNDFQKGDIAEGYSVSREKKESFPLTVTSAQKNPTAFYLCASSQRLGSYNEQFFGPGTRLTVL.

V usage is TRBV5-1 and J usage is TRBJ1-1, with a weak D call TRBD1 (6 bases). The CDR3 covers 14 residues. Trimming took off 3 bases at V and 2 bases at J, with 11 bases between the two ends. CDR1 is SGHRS and CDR2 is YFSETQ in the germline V gene. In nucleotides, the CDR3 is TGCGCCAGCAGCTCCGGGACACCTAACACTGAAGCTTTCTTT. This translates into CASSSGTPNTEAFF.